The clone carrying this T cell receptor (beta chain) was seen a handful of times. Its antigen is not identified. This record belongs to a study of molecular identifiers for immune sequencing clone quantification. The study, taken as a whole, reports: Barcode collisions between identical TCR molecules could shrink estimates of highly expanded clone sizes.

TCRdb ran MiXCR on the PCR reads and lists one entry per CDR3 protein. The table records under 800,000 distinct CDR3 sequences, roughly 23% of them present only once. Germline lookup yields CDR1 MNHEY and CDR2 SMNVEV (reference sequence). This CDR3 is 18 amino acids long. With 5 bases clipped from V and 7 bases from J, the junction kept 15 bases outside the gene matches. The receptor comes from a human donor in good health. Some libraries in this study had Jurkat cell RNA spiked in. The sample was naive CD8+ T cells from blood, with Jurkat cell RNA spiked in. Documented subset: FACS-sorted CD8+CD4-CCR7+CD45RA+ naive T cells. The rearrangement uses TRBV27 and TRBJ2-3; TRBD2 matches at 13 bases. DNA of the CDR3: TGTGCCAGCAGTCCCCCGGGACTAGCGGGAAGGAGGGAGTATACGCAGTATTTT. It yields the protein CASSPPGLAGRREYTQYF.